The rows below give T cell receptor beta chains drawn from one sample of a study of T-cell memory formation after mild COVID-19. Each CDR3 protein gets one entry after TCRdb re-called the 5' RACE reads with MiXCR. This sample carries some 210,000 distinct CDR3 sequences, 10% of them seen once, and the ten largest clones take under 3.5%. The sample was PBMCs or a T cell subset sorted from them (not recorded which). Receptor source: a man aged 18 to 30 who had mild COVID-19 (a few samples of this study predate the infection). Cell type and time point are not known. Each CDR3 is given with its conserved first and last residue.

TRBV5-1	TRBJ1-4	15	CASSDSGAINEKLFF
TRBV15	TRBJ2-7	14	CATSRGQISYEQYF
TRBV5-4	TRBJ2-3	14	CASSLQTGEDTQYF
TRBV4-1	TRBJ2-7	14	CASSQGEGPYEQYF
TRBV11-2	TRBJ2-7	14	CASRLRGRDDEQYF
TRBV6-2/TRBV6-3	TRBJ1-3	14	CASSRRDTGNTIYF
TRBV20-1	TRBJ2-1	13	CSARPLQGYEQFF
TRBV12-3/TRBV12-4	TRBJ1-1	13	CASTYRGSTEAFF
TRBV14	TRBJ1-2	13	CASSHGPSYGYTF
TRBV5-1	TRBJ1-6	15	CASSLEGQGDSPLHF
TRBV7-2	TRBJ2-5	12	CASSLREETQYF
TRBV11-3	TRBJ2-1	15	CASSVGGRSYNEQFF
TRBV24-1	TRBJ2-7	13	CATSEGGRYEQYF
TRBV10-3	TRBJ2-5	13	CATENQGTETQYF
TRBV4-1	TRBJ2-1	15	CASSQRAGSYNEQFF
TRBV5-1	TRBJ2-5	15	CASSLRDRGRETQYF
TRBV4-2	TRBJ1-2	13	CASSQDREHGYTF
TRBV5-1	TRBJ1-2	14	CASSLDTGSDGYTF
TRBV5-1	TRBJ2-2	16	CASSLPPRANTGELFF
TRBV6-2/TRBV6-3	TRBJ2-5	14	CASSLAGNHETQYF
TRBV5-6	TRBJ2-5	15	CASSFPIQVGETQYF
TRBV5-1	TRBJ2-1	14	CASSLDGGFNEQFF
TRBV7-2	TRBJ2-3	16	CASSLGDSVITDTQYF
TRBV11-2	TRBJ1-2	16	CASSLDPGTGGYGYTF
TRBV12-3/TRBV12-4	TRBJ2-3	15	CASTWSRRGTDTQYF
TRBV5-1	TRBJ1-2	16	CASSLVGQGIRDGYTF
TRBV7-2	TRBJ1-3	12	CASGATGNTIYF
TRBV11-3	TRBJ2-7	14	CASSDPGQGYEQYF